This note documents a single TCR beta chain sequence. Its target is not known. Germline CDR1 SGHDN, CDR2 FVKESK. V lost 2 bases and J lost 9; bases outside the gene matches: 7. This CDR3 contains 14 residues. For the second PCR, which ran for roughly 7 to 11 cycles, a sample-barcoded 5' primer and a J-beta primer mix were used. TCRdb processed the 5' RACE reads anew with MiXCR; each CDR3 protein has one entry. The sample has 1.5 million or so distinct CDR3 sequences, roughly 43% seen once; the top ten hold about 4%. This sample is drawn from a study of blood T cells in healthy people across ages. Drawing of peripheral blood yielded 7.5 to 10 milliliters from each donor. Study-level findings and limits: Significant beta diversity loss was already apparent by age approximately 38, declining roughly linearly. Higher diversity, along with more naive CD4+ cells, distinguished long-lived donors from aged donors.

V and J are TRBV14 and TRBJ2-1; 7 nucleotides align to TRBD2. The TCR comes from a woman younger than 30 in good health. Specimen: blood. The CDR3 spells CASSQPGRGSEQFF. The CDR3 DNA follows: TGTGCCAGCAGCCAACCAGGGCGCGGGAGTGAGCAGTTCTTC.